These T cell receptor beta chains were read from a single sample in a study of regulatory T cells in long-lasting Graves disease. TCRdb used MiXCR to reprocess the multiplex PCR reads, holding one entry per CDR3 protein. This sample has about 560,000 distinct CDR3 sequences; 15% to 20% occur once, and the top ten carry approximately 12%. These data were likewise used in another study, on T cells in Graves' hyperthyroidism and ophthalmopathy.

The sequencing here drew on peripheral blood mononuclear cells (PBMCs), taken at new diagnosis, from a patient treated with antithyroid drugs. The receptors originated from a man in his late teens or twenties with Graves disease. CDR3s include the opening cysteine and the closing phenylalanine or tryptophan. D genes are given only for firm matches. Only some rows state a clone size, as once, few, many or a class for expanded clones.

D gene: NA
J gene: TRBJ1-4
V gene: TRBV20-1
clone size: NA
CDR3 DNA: TGCAGTGCTCGCTTTGGTTTTACTAATGAAAAACTGCTTTTT
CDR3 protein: CSARFGFTNEKLLF

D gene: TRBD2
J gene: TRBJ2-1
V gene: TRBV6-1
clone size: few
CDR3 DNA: TGTGCCAGCAGTGCGGGTAGCGGGGGATTCAATGAGCAGTTCTTC
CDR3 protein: CASSAGSGGFNEQFF

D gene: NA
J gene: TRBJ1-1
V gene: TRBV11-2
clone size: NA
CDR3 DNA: TGTGCCAGCAGCTTAGCAGGAGGGTCAATGAACACTGAAGCTTTCTTT
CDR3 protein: CASSLAGGSMNTEAFF

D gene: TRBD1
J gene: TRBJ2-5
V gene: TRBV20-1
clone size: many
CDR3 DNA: TGCAGTGCAGGACAGGGTCAAGAGACCCAGTACTTC
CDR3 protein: CSAGQGQETQYF

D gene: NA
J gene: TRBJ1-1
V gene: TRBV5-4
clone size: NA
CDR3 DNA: TGTGCCAGCAGCTTGGGCCTATCGGGTCCCGCAGCGGGAACTGAAGCTTTCTTT
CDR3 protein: CASSLGLSGPAAGTEAFF

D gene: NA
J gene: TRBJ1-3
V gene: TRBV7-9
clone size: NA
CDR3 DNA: TGTGCCAGCAGAGAGGGGGGAGGAAACACCATATATTTT
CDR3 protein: CASREGGGNTIYF

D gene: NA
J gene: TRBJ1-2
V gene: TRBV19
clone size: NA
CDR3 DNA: TGTGCCAGTAGTATATCCGCCTATCTCAACTATGGCTACACCTTC
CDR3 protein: CASSISAYLNYGYTF

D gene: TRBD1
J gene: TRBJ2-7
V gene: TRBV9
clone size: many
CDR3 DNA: TGTGCCAGCAGCGTAGGACAGGGGATTTACGAGCAGTACTTC
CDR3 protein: CASSVGQGIYEQYF

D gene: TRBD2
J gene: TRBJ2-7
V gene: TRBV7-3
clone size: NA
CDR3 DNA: TGTGCCAGCAGCCATGGACTAGCGGGAGGGCCAGAATACTCCTACGAGCAGTACTTC
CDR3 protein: CASSHGLAGGPEYSYEQYF

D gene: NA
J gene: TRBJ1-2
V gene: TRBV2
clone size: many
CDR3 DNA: TGTGCCAGCAGGGGGCTGGGTCTGCTTCGGGCGACAGGAATTAACTATGGCTACACCTTC
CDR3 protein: CASRGLGLLRATGINYGYTF

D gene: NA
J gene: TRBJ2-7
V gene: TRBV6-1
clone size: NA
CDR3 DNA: TGTGCCAGCAGTGAAGGGGCGGGACCGACCTACGAGCAGTACTTC
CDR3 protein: CASSEGAGPTYEQYF

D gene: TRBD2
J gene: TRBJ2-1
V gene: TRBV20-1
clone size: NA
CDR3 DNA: TGCAGTGCTAGTCGAGCGGGAGGGCCCGATGAGCAGTTCTTC
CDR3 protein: CSASRAGGPDEQFF

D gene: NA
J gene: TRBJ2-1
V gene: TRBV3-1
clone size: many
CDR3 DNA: TGTGCCAGCAGCCAAGTCCGGGGCATCCCCTACAATGAGCAGTTCTTC
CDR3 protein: CASSQVRGIPYNEQFF

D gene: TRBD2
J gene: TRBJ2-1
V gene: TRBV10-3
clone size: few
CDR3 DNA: TGTGCCATCACGCCGGGGACTAGTTTGTCAAATGAGCAGTTCTTC
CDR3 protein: CAITPGTSLSNEQFF

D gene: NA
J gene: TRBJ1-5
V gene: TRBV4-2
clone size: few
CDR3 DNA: TGTGCCAGCAGCCAAGAGTGGAGGGGCGGCAATCAGCCCCAGCATTTT
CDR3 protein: CASSQEWRGGNQPQHF

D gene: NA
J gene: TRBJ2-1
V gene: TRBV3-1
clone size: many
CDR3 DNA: TGTGCCAGCAGCCAAGGAGTAGGGGGTGAGCAGTTCTTC
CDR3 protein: CASSQGVGGEQFF

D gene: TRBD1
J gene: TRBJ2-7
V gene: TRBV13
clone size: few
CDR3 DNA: TGTGCCAGCACCCTACGGGGACAGACCCCCTACGAGCAGTACTTC
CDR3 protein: CASTLRGQTPYEQYF

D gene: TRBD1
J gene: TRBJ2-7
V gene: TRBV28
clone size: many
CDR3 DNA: TGTGCCAGTAAACAGGGGGCCTTTCGTAAGGGCGAGCAGTACTTC
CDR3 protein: CASKQGAFRKGEQYF

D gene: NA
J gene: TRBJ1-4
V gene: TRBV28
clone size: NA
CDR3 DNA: TGTGCCAGCAGTGTAACAGGGCAAACTAATGAAAAACTGTTTTTT
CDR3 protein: CASSVTGQTNEKLFF

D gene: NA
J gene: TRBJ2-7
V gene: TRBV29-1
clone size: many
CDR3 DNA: TGCAGCGTTGATGCGGACAGTTCCTACGAGCAGTACTTC
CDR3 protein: CSVDADSSYEQYF

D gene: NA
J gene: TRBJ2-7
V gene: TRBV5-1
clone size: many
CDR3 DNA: TGCGCCAGCAGCTTGGAAGGTCAGGGTTTAACCTACGAGCAGTACTTC
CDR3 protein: CASSLEGQGLTYEQYF

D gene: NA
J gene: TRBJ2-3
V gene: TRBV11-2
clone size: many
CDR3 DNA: TGTGCCAGCAGCTTAGTTGGAGGTCGCACAGATACGCAGTATTTT
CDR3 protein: CASSLVGGRTDTQYF

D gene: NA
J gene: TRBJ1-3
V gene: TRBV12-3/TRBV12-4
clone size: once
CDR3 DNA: TGTGCCAGCAGCCAGATGGCCGTCTCTGGAAACACCATATATTTT
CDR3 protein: CASSQMAVSGNTIYF

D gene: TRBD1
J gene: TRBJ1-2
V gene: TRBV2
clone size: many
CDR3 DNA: TGTGCCAGCAGTAACTCCGGGACAGCCCCACTTTTTGATGGCTACACCTTC
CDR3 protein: CASSNSGTAPLFDGYTF

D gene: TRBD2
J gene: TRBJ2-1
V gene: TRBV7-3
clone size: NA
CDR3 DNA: TGTGCCAGCTCTCACGGGAGGGCTGTGGATGAGCAGTTCTTC
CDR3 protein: CASSHGRAVDEQFF

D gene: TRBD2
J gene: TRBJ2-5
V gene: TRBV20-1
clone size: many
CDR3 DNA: TGCAGTGCTCCTGGACTAGCGGGAGAAGCTTGGCAAGAGACCCAGTACTTC
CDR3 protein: CSAPGLAGEAWQETQYF

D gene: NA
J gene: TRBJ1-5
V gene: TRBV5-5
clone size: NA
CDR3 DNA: TGTGCCAGCAGCTCCCCCCTGAGGGGTGAGCCCCAGCATTTT
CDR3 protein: CASSSPLRGEPQHF

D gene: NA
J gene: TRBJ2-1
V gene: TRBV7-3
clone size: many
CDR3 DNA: TGTGCCAGCACCTTACCCCACGAGAAGTCCGGCAATGAGCAGTTCTTC
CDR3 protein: CASTLPHEKSGNEQFF

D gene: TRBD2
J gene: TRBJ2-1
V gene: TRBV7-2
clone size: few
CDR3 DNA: TGTGCCAGCAGCTTAGTATTCGGGTGGGGCCTAGCGGTTAGCTCCTACAATGAGCAGTTCTTC
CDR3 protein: CASSLVFGWGLAVSSYNEQFF

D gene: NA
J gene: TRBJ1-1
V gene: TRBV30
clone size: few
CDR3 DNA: TGTGCCTGGACCCGGAGGGGGATGAACACTGAAGCTTTCTTT
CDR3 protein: CAWTRRGMNTEAFF

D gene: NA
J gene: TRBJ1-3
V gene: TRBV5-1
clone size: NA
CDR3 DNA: TGCGCCAGCAGCTTGGAAGGACCCTCTGGAAACACCATATATTTT
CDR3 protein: CASSLEGPSGNTIYF

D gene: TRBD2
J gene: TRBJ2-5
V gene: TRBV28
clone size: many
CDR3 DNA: TGTGCCAGCAGCCCCGGGGCTAGCGGACTGTACCAAGAGACCCAGTACTTC
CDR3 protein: CASSPGASGLYQETQYF

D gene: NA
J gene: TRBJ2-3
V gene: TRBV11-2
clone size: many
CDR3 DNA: TGTGCCAGCACCCAAGGGGCAGATACGCAGTATTTT
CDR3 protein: CASTQGADTQYF

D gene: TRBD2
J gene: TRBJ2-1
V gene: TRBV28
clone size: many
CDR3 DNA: TGTGCCAGCAGTTTACTTGGGACTAGCGCTTACAATGAGCAGTTCTTC
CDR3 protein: CASSLLGTSAYNEQFF

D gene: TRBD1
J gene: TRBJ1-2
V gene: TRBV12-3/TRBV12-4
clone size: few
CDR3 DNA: TGTTCTACCGGGACAGGATCTGGCTACACCTTC
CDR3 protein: CSTGTGSGYTF

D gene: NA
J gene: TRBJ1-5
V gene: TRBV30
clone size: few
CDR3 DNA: TGTGCCTGGAGTATGACGAGGGGCAATCAGCCCCAGCATTTT
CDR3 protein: CAWSMTRGNQPQHF

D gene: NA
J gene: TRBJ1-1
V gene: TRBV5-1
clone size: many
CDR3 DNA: TGCGCCAGCAGAGTCGAGGGGGTTAACACTGAAGCTTTCTTT
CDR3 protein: CASRVEGVNTEAFF

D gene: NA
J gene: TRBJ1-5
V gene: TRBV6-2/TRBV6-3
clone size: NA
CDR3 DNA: TGTGCCAGCGGGGTTAATAGCAATCAGCCCCAGCATTTT
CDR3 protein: CASGVNSNQPQHF

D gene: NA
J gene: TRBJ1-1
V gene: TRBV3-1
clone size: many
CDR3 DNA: TGTGCCAGCAGCCACAGGGGTCGGGCTGAAGCTTTCTTT
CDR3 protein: CASSHRGRAEAFF

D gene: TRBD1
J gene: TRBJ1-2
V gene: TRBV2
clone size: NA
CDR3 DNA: TGTGCCAGCAGTTTCCGGACAGGGGGAGGCTACACCTTC
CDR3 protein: CASSFRTGGGYTF

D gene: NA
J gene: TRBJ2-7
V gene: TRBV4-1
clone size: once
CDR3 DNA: TGCGCCAGCAGCCAAGTCGTGACTAGCTCCTACGAGCAGTACTTC
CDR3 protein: CASSQVVTSSYEQYF

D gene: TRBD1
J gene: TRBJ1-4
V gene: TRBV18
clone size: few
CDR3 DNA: TGTGCCAGCTCACCCCGGGACAGGGGGCCGAATAATGAAAAACTGTTTTTT
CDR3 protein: CASSPRDRGPNNEKLFF

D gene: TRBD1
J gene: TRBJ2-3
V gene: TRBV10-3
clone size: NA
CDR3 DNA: TGTGCCATCAGTCCGGGACAGGGGGCATTGGCAGATACGCAGTATTTT
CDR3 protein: CAISPGQGALADTQYF

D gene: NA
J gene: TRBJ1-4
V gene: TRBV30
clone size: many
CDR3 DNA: TGTGCCTGGAGAAGAGGACAGAATAATGAAAAACTGTTTTTT
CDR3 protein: CAWRRGQNNEKLFF

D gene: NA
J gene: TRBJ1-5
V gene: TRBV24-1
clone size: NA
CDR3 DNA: TGTGCCACCAGTCCCCCCGGTGCGAAGGAGCCCCAGCATTTT
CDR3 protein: CATSPPGAKEPQHF

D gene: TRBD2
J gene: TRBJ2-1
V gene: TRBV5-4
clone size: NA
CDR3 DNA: TGTGCCAGCAGCTTCAGTGGTCTACGCGGGAGGTCGAATGAGCAGTTCTTC
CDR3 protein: CASSFSGLRGRSNEQFF